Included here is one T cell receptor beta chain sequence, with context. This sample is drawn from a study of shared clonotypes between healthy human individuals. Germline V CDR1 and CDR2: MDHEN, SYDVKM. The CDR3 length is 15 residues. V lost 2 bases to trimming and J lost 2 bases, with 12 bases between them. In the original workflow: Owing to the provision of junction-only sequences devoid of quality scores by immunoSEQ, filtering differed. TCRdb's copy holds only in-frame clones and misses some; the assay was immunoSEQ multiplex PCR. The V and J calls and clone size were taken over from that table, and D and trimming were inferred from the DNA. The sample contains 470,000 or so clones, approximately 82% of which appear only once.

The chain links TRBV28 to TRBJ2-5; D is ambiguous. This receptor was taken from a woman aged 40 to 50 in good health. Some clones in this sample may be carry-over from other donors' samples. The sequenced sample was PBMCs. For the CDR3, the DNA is TGTGCCAGCAGTTTACGCCAGGATGGGCAAGAGACCCAGTACTTC. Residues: CASSLRQDGQETQYF. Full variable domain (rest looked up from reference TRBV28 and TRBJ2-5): DVKVTQSSRYLVKRTGEKVFLECVQDMDHENMFWYRQDPGLGLRLIYFSYDVKMKEKGDIPEGYSVSREKKERFSLILESASTNQTSMYLCASSLRQDGQETQYFGPGTRLLVL.